The present TCR beta chain was sequenced within a study of T cells after yellow fever vaccination. TCRdb analysed the 5' RACE reads with MiXCR anew, one entry per CDR3 protein. This sample has 200,000 to 300,000 distinct CDR3 sequences, with 10% to 15% found just once. Trimming stripped 5 bases from V and 4 bases from J, with 15 bases between. The CDR3 has 14 residues. Germline lookup yields CDR1 MNHEY and CDR2 SVGEGT. The specimen comprised CD4+ T cells sorted from PBMCs, sampled 45 days after the yellow fever booster vaccination. V gene TRBV6-2 or TRBV6-3 combines with J gene TRBJ2-7; D is undetermined. The receptor comes from a man between 25 and 39 years old who received the YFV17D yellow fever vaccine. The CDR3 nucleotides read TGTGCCAGCAGTGGAGTCCTTTCGGGTTACGAGCAGTACTTC. Translation gives CASSGVLSGYEQYF.